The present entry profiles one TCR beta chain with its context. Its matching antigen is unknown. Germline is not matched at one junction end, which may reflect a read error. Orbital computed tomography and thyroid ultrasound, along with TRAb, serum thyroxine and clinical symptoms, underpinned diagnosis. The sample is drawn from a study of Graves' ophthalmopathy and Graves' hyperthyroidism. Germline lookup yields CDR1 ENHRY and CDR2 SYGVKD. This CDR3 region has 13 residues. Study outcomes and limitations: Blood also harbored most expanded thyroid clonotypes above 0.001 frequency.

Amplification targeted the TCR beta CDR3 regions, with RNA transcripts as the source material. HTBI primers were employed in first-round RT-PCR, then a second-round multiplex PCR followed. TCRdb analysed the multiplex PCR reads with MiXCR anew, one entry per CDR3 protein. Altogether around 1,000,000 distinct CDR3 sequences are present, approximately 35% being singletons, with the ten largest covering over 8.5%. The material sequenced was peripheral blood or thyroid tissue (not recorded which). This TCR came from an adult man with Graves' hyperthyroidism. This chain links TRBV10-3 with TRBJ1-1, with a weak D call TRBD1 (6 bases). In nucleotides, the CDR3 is TGTGCCAGCAGTTCAGGGGTAGGGGCTGAAGCTTTCTTT. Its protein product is CASSSGVGAEAFF.